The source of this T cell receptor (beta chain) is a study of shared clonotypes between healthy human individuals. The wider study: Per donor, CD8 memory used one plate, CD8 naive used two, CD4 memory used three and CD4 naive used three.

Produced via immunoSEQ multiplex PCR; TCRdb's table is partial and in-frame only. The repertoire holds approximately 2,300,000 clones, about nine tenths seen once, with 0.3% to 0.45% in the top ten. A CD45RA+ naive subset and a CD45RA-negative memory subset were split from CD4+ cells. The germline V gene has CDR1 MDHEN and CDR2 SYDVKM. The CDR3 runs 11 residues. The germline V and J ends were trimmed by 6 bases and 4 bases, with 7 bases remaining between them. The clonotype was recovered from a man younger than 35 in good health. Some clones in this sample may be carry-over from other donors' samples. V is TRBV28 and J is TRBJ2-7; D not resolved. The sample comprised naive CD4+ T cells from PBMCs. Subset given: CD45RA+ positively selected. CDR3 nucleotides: TGTGCCAGCAGGACCGATTACGAGCAGTACTTC. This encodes CASRTDYEQYF.